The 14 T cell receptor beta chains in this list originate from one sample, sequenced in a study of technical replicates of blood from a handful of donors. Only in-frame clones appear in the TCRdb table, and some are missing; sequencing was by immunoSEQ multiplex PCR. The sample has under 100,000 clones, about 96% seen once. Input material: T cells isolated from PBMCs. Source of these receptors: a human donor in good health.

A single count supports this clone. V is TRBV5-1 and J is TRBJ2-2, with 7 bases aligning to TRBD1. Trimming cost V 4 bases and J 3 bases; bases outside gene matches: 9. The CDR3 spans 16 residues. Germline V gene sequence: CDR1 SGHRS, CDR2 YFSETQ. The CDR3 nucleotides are TGCGCCAGCAGCGAACGCCGGGACAGATACACCGGGGAGCTGTTTTTT. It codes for CASSERRDRYTGELFF.

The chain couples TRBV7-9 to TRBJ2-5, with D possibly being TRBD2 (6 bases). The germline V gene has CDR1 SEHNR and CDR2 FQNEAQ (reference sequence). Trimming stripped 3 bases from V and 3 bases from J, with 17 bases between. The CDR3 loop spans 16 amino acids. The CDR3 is CASSLMAMASEETQYF. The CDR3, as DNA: TGTGCCAGCAGCTTGATGGCTATGGCTAGCGAAGAGACCCAGTACTTC.

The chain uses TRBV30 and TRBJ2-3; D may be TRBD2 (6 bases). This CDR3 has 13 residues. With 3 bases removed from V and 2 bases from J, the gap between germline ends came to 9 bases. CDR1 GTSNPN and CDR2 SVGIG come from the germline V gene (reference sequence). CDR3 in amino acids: CAWRGTLTDTQYF. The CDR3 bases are TGTGCCTGGAGGGGGACTCTCACAGATACGCAGTATTTT.

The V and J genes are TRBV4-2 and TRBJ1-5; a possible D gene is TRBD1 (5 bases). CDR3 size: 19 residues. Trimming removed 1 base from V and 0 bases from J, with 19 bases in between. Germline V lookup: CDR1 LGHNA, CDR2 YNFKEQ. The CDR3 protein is CASSQGRDFPLHSNQPQHF. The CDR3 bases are TGTGCCAGCAGCCAAGGCCGGGACTTCCCTCTTCATAGCAATCAGCCCCAGCATTTT.

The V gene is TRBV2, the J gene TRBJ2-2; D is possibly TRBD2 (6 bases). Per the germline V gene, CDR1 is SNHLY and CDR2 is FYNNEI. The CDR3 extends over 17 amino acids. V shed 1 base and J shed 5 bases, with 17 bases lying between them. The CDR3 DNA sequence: TGTGCCAGCAGTGAAGGGGGGTCGGGAGTCTATACCGGGGAGCTGTTTTTT. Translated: CASSEGGSGVYTGELFF. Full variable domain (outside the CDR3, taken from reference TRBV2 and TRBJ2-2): EPEVTQTPSHQVTQMGQEVILRCVPISNHLYFYWYRQILGQKVEFLVSFYNNEISEKSEIFDDQFSVERPDGSNFTLKIRSTKLEDSAMYFCASSEGGSGVYTGELFFGEGSRLTVL.

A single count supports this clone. The DNA for the CDR3 is TGTGCCAGCAGTCACATACTATCGGGACAGCAAGAGACCCAGTACTTC. It translates to CASSHILSGQQETQYF. The rearrangement joins TRBV7-9 to TRBJ2-5; 7 nucleotides match TRBD1. J was trimmed by 2 bases and V by 6 bases; bases with no gene match: 12. The CDR3 runs to 16 residues. Germline-derived CDR1 and CDR2 are SEHNR and FQNEAQ (reference sequence).

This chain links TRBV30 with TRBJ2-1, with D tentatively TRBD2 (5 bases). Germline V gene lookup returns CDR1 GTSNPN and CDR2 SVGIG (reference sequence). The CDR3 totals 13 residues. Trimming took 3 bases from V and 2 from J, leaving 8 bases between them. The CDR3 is CAWRSGAYNEQFF. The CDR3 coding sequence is TGTGCCTGGAGGTCCGGGGCCTACAATGAGCAGTTCTTC.

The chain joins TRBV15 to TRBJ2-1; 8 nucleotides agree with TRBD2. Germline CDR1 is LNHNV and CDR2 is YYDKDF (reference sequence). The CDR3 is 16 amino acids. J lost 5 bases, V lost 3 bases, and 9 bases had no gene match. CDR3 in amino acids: CATSSWGSGSNNEQFF. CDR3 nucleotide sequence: TGTGCCACCAGCAGTTGGGGCAGCGGGAGTAACAATGAGCAGTTCTTC. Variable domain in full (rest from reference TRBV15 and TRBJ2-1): DAMVIQNPRYQVTQFGKPVTLSCSQTLNHNVMYWYQQKSSQAPKLLFHYYDKDFNNEADTPDNFQSRRPNTSFCFLDIRSPGLGDTAMYLCATSSWGSGSNNEQFFGPGTRLTVL.

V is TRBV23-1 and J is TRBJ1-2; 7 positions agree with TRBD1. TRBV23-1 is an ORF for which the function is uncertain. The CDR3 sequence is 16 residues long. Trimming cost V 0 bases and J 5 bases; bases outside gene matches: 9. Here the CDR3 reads CASSQSGGRVLYGYTF. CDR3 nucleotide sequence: TGCGCCAGCAGTCAATCAGGGGGCAGGGTATTATATGGCTACACCTTC.

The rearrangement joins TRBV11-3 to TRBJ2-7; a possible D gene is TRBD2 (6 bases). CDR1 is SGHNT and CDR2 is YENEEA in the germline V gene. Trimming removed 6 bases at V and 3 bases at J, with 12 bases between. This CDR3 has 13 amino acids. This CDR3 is CASSPQRVYEQYF. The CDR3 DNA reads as TGTGCCAGCAGTCCTCAGCGGGTCTACGAGCAGTACTTC.

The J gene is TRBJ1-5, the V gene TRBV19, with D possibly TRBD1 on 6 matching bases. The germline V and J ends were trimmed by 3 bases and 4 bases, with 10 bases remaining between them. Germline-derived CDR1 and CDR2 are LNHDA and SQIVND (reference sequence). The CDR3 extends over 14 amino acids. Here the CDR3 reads CASSIKQGNQPQHF. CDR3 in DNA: TGTGCCAGTAGTATTAAACAGGGAAATCAGCCCCAGCATTTT.

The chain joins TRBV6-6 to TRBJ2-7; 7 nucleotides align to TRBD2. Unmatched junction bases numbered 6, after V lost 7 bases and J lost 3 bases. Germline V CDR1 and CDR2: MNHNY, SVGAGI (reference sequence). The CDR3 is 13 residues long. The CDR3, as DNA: TGTGCCAGCACCCTGACTAGCTTCTACGAGCAGTACTTC. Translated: CASTLTSFYEQYF.

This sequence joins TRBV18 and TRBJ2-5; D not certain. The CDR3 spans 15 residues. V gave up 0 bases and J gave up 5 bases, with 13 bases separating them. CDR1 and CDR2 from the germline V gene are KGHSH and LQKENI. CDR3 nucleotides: TGTGCCAGCTCACCACCCGGAGTTTCCGGGGAGACCCAGTACTTC. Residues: CASSPPGVSGETQYF.

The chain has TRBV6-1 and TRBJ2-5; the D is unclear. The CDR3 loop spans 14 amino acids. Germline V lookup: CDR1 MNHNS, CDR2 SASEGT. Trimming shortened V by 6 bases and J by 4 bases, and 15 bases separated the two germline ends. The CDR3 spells CASSVAQPGETQYF. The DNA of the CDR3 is TGTGCCAGCAGCGTGGCGCAGCCGGGAGAGACCCAGTACTTC.